This T cell receptor beta chain derives from a study of shared clonotypes between healthy human individuals (dated by TCRdb to 2018 to 2020). As for the study more broadly: The cohort included a few men and a couple of women between 18 and 49 years of age. Different laboratories and diverse techniques were used to prepare libraries and sequence TCR repertoires, to increase sequencing depth and limit assay-specific biases. Per donor, leukapheresis produced somewhere between about 0.94 and 9.5 billion PBMCs. The study deeply sequenced blood TCR repertoires of about 5 healthy adults to estimate repertoire size and the extent of clonotype sharing between individuals.

The research as a whole found: Pairwise subsampling indicated that sequencing depth was expected to affect the degree of clonotype sharing among donors. The genetic and exposure-history diversity represented was limited by the small number of donors. Sampling was limited to blood, and TCR repertoires in tissue likely differ from TCR repertoires in blood.

About this clone: The clone's antigen remains unknown. It has no much larger one-base neighbor in the sample; base qualities were not kept.

Healthy HIV-negative adults with no recently reported acute infections or vaccinations were included as donors. Every donor was a Caucasian adult residing in Nashville, Tennessee, USA. For unsorted samples, some 100 million PBMCs were counted and genomic DNA was extracted with the QIAamp DNA Blood Mini kit. After blood collection by leukapheresis, PBMCs were isolated using Ficoll-Histopaque density gradient centrifugation and then cryopreserved in the vapor phase of liquid nitrogen. V is pruned by 7 bases and J by 5 bases, leaving 7 bases of the junction without a gene match. The germline V gene supplies CDR1 MGHDK and CDR2 SYGVNS. Inclusive of the bounding cysteine and phenylalanine, the CDR3 is 13 residues long. Here the CDR3 DNA is all that survives: 39 bases in frame from base 1. Using the deep immunoSEQ assay, multiplex PCR amplified TCR CDR3 regions from genomic DNA. Extracted genomic DNA from each cell subset was distributed evenly across all wells of several immunoSEQ 96-well plates, and each plate was treated as a replicate. For unsorted PBMC, each replicate PCR was loaded with 250 to 300 ng genomic DNA, equivalent to tens of thousands of T cell genomes. Unsorted PBMC genomic DNA was sequenced across ten immunoSEQ deep assay plates. The purified libraries were quantified using a Qubit 3.0 fluorometer, sized with a Bioanalyzer 2100, and then quantified again using the KAPA Library Quantification kit. A separate single-read 150-cycle Illumina NextSeq 550 flow cell was used to sequence each immunoSEQ 96-well plate. In the authors' own workflow: Because only junctional sequences without quality scores were contained in the immunoSEQ output, filtering matching that applied to full-length reads could not be performed. Sequences were annotated with PyIR, a Python wrapper for IgBLAST v1.9, using IMGT germline references to assign V/J genes and CDR3. Reads with weak V/J assignments (E-value above 1e-6), missing CDR3, stop codons, out-of-frame junctions, or ambiguous translated residues were removed. V3J clonotypes were defined by identical inferred V gene, J gene, and CDR3 amino acid sequence. The percentage overlap between two repertoires was calculated by dividing the number of shared unique clonotypes by the size of the smaller repertoire. Richness of each repertoire was evaluated using RTK rarefaction, the Chao1 estimator, and Recon v2.1 estimates of unobserved clonotypes. TCRdb took this table from immuneACCESS and kept in-frame rearrangements with V and J called. Such tables lack part of the clones; where checked against another copy, unresolved V genes explain under half of the gap, and the rest is unexplained. V and J calls and clone size are given by that table; D and trimming were obtained from the DNA. Counted in this sample were fewer than 650,000 clones; 76% of them appeared once. Together, the top ten hold roughly 13% of the sample.

The material sequenced was PBMCs. This clonotype originated in a woman in her forties in good health. Some clones in this sample may be carry-over from other donors' samples. The receptor chain draws on TRBV25-1 and TRBJ2-7; TRBD1 fits 8 bases in the junction. In nucleotide form, the sequence is TGTGCCAGCAACAGGCAGGGGGCCGACGAGCAGTACTTC. This translates into CASNRQGADEQYF.